The TCR beta chain under discussion was sequenced for a study of T cell responses to AZD1222 COVID-19 vaccine. Study at large: Second doses at about 4 or about 12 weeks were pooled. Notes on the study in general: Spike-wide vaccine-associated CD4 TCRs dominated at 160-218 and 743-854. When two AZD1222 doses had been given, Spike-specific TCR breadth and depth rose.

A note on this clone: The target antigen is unknown.

Profiling relied on immunoSEQ multiplex PCR, and the TCRdb table lists in-frame clones only, not all of them. The profile shows about 140,000 clones, approximately 88% of them singletons. The CDR3 extends over 15 amino acids. Trimming stripped 5 bases from V and 1 base from J, with 14 bases between. Looked up from germline, CDR1 is MDHEN and CDR2 is SYDVKM. The sequence derives from an adult in good health. The rearrangement uses TRBV28 and TRBJ2-5; D is uncertain. The source material was peripheral blood, sampled on day 0 of AZD1222 vaccination. This CDR3 is CASSGPVGTQETQYF. The CDR3 DNA reads TGTGCCAGCAGTGGGCCTGTGGGCACCCAAGAGACCCAGTACTTC.